Below, 12 T cell receptor beta chains from the same sample are listed, as sequenced in a study of blood T cells in healthy people across ages. A sample-barcoded 5' primer and a J-beta primer mix were used in a second PCR of roughly 7 to 11 cycles. TCRdb independently ran MiXCR on the 5' RACE reads; one entry per CDR3 protein. The sample lists roughly 1.6 million distinct CDR3 sequences, about 35% occurring once. The specimen was blood. The receptors here all came from a woman aged 25 to 39 in good health.

The chain carries TRBV7-9 and TRBJ2-6; D unresolved. Germline CDR1 is SEHNR and CDR2 is FQNEAQ (reference sequence). Between the trimmed V and J ends, which lost 0 bases and 3 bases, there was a span of 9 bases. The CDR3 is 16 residues long. The CDR3 loop is CASSLARPGGANVLTF. CDR3 DNA sequence: TGTGCCAGCAGCTTAGCTAGGCCAGGTGGGGCCAACGTCCTGACTTTC. Using reference TRBV7-9 and TRBJ2-6 for the parts outside the CDR3, the full variable domain is DTGVSQNPRHKITKRGQNVTFRCDPISEHNRLYWYRQTLGQGPEFLTYFQNEAQLEKSRLLSDRFSAERPKGSFSTLEIQRTEQGDSAMYLCASSLARPGGANVLTFGAGSRLTVL.

The chain combines TRBV20-1 with TRBJ2-1; 12 bases map to TRBD2. The CDR3 sequence is 18 residues long. V gave up 2 bases and J gave up 2 bases; unmatched junction bases: 10. Germline V CDR1 and CDR2: DFQATT, SNEGSKA (reference sequence). The CDR3 sequence is CSARLGLAGLGPYNEQFF. In nucleotides, the CDR3 is TGCAGTGCTAGATTGGGACTAGCGGGCCTGGGGCCCTACAATGAGCAGTTCTTC.

V is TRBV28 and J is TRBJ2-3, with TRBD2 as a possible D gene (7 bases). The V end lost 2 bases, the J end lost 5 bases, and 17 bases lay between the germline ends. CDR1 and CDR2 (germline): MDHEN, SYDVKM. CDR3 length: 16 residues. CDR3 protein: CASSLQGPGEGDTQYF. In DNA form, the CDR3 reads TGTGCCAGCAGTTTACAAGGGCCAGGGGAGGGAGATACGCAGTATTTT.

This clonotype was detected only a few times. This chain links TRBV12-3 or TRBV12-4 with TRBJ1-2; D is uncertain. Trimming removed 10 bases from V and 8 bases from J, with 14 bases in between. This CDR3 is 11 amino acids long. Here the CDR3 reads CANPRARGYTF. The CDR3 nucleotides are TGTGCCAACCCTCGGGCAAGGGGCTACACCTTC.

This clonotype has a handful of counts. This chain uses TRBV20-1 with TRBJ1-5; TRBD1 matches 7 bases. The CDR3 has 18 residues. Trimming removed 3 bases from V and 4 bases from J; junction bases left unmatched: 18. The germline V gene has CDR1 DFQATT and CDR2 SNEGSKA (reference sequence). CDR3 residues: CSASLRGERQGRNQPQHF. CDR3 sequence (DNA): TGCAGTGCTAGCTTACGGGGGGAGCGACAGGGCAGGAATCAGCCCCAGCATTTT.

This clonotype appeared once. J is TRBJ1-2 and V is TRBV6-1, with a possible D match to TRBD1 (6 bases). CDR1 is MNHNS, CDR2 SASEGT, per germline. V was clipped by 3 bases and J by 2 bases, with 13 bases between them. The CDR3 extends over 15 amino acids. The CDR3 here is CASSDPQGSNYGYTF. The CDR3 DNA reads TGTGCCAGCAGTGACCCACAGGGTTCCAACTATGGCTACACCTTC.

This chain joins TRBV3-1 and TRBJ1-2; D not resolved. The CDR3 contains 14 residues. In germline, CDR1 is LGHDT, CDR2 YNNKEL (reference sequence). Trimming shortened V by 4 bases and J by 8 bases, and 17 bases separated the two germline ends. This chain's CDR3 is CASSLIGIAGGYTF. The CDR3 DNA follows: TGTGCCAGCAGCCTCATCGGGATCGCGGGCGGCTACACCTTC.

A remark on this clonotype: At one end, the junction sequence differs from germline, possibly due to a read error. This chain joins TRBV10-3 and TRBJ2-5; D not resolved. In germline, CDR1 is ENHRY, CDR2 SYGVKD. The length of the CDR3 is 12 residues. The CDR3 loop reads CAISDHQEAQYF. CDR3 coding DNA: TGTGCCATCAGTGACCACCAAGAGGCCCAGTACTTC.

This clonotype was counted only a few times. This chain links TRBV20-1 with TRBJ1-6; no reliable D call. Germline CDR1 reads DFQATT; CDR2 reads SNEGSKA (reference sequence). V was cut by 6 bases and J by 6 bases, with 18 bases left in between. The CDR3 loop spans 15 amino acids. The CDR3 region is CSATIPEILNSPLHF. The CDR3 region has the DNA TGCAGTGCCACGATCCCCGAGATTCTTAATTCACCCCTCCACTTT.

The table lists this clonotype with many counts. The chain couples TRBV5-1 to TRBJ2-7; D is undetermined. The germline V gene encodes CDR1 SGHRS and CDR2 YFSETQ. CDR3 size: 13 residues. The V and J ends lost 0 bases and 2 bases respectively, with 6 bases between them. Here the CDR3 reads CASSLGKPYEQYF. In DNA, the CDR3 is TGCGCCAGCAGCTTGGGCAAGCCCTACGAGCAGTACTTC.

This clonotype was recorded a few times. It may be a read error: a sequence one base away is much more abundant. The chain couples TRBV20-1 to TRBJ2-7; 8 bases align to TRBD2. The CDR3 sequence is 13 residues long. Germline CDR1 reads DFQATT; CDR2 reads SNEGSKA (reference sequence). Unmatched junction bases numbered 7, after V lost 3 bases and J lost 6 bases. The CDR3 spells CSASPTSEGEQYF. The CDR3 nucleotides are TGCAGTGCTAGTCCGACTAGCGAGGGCGAGCAGTACTTC.

The chain has TRBV20-1 and TRBJ1-5; a weak D match, TRBD1 (5 bases). Germline V gives CDR1 DFQATT, CDR2 SNEGSKA (reference sequence). The CDR3 contains 14 residues. The V end lost 5 bases, the J end lost 1 base, and 12 bases lay between the germline ends. This CDR3 reads CSALKRGSNQPQHF. DNA of the CDR3: TGCAGTGCTCTAAAAAGGGGAAGCAATCAGCCCCAGCATTTT.